This T cell receptor beta chain was captured by sequencing in a study of blood T cell repertoires in COVID-19. Here immunoSEQ multiplex PCR was the method, and the copy in TCRdb shows in-frame clones only, minus some. Of roughly 250,000 clones in the sample, nearly 95% were seen once. While infection was still active, Seattle patients were enrolled and then followed longitudinally. Germline V gives CDR1 LNHDA, CDR2 SQIVND (reference sequence). This CDR3 is built from 14 residues. The V gene end was trimmed by 2 bases and the J gene end by 6 bases; junction bases not matched to a gene: 7. This chain links TRBV19 with TRBJ2-7, with 7 nucleotides matching TRBD1. This receptor was identified in a man aged 25-45 years with COVID-19, enrolled during active disease. Sequencing was carried out using peripheral blood. CDR3 coding DNA: TGTGCCAGTAGTATAACAGGGGTAAGCGCCGAGCAGTACTTC. It is translated as CASSITGVSAEQYF. Using reference TRBV19 and TRBJ2-7 for the parts outside the CDR3, the full variable domain is DGGITQSPKYLFRKEGQNVTLSCEQNLNHDAMYWYRQDPGQGLRLIYYSQIVNDFQKGDIAEGYSVSREKKESFPLTVTSAQKNPTAFYLCASSITGVSAEQYFGPGTRLTVT.